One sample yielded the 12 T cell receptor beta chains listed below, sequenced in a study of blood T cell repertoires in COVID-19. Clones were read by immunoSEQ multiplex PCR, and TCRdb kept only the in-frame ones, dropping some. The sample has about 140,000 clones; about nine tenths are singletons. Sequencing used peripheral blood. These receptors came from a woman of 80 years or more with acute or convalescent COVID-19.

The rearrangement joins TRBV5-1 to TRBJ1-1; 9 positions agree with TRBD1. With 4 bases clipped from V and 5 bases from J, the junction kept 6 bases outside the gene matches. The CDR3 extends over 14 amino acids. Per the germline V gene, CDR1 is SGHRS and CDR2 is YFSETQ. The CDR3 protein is CASSTQGAGTEAFF. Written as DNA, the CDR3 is TGCGCCAGCAGCACACAGGGGGCTGGTACTGAAGCTTTCTTT.

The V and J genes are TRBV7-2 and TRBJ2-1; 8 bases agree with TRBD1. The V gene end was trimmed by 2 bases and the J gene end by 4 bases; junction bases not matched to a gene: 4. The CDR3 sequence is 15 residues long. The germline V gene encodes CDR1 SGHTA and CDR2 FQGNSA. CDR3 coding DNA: TGTGCCAGCAGCTTATTAGGGGACAGGTACAATGAGCAGTTCTTC. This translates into CASSLLGDRYNEQFF.

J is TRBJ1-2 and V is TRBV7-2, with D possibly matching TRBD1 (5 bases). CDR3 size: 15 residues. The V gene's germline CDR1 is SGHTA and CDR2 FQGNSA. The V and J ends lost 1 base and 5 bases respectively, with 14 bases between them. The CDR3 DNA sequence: TGTGCCAGCAGCTTAGTGACCGGGGGGATTTATGGCTACACCTTC. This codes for CASSLVTGGIYGYTF. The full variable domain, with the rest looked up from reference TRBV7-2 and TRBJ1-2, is GAGVSQSPSNKVTEKGKDVELRCDPISGHTALYWYRQSLGQGLEFLIYFQGNSAPDKSGLPSDRFSAERTGGSVSTLTIQRTQQEDSAVYLCASSLVTGGIYGYTFGSGTRLTVV.

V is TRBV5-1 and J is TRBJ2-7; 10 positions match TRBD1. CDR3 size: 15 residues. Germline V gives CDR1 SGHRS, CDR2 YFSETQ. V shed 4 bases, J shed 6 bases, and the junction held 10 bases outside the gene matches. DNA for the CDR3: TGCGCCAGCAGCCCCAGGGGGACAGGGGAGGGCGAGCAGTACTTC. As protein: CASSPRGTGEGEQYF. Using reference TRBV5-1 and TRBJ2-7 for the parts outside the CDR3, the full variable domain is KAGVTQTPRYLIKTRGQQVTLSCSPISGHRSVSWYQQTPGQGLQFLFEYFSETQRNKGNFPGRFSGRQFSNSRSEMNVSTLELGDSALYLCASSPRGTGEGEQYFGPGTRLTVT.

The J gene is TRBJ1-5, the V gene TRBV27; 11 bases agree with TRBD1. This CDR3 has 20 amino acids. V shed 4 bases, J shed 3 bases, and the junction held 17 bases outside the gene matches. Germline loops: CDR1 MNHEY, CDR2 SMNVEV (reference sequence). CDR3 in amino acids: CASSSLGQGATWGYNQPQHF. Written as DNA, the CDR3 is TGTGCCAGCAGTTCTCTCGGACAGGGGGCAACATGGGGATACAATCAGCCCCAGCATTTT.

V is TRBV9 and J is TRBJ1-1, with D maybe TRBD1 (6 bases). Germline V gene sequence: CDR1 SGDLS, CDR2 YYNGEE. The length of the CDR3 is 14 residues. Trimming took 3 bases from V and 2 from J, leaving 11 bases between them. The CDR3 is CASSDGQYNTEAFF. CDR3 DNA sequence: TGTGCCAGCAGCGATGGACAGTATAACACTGAAGCTTTCTTT.

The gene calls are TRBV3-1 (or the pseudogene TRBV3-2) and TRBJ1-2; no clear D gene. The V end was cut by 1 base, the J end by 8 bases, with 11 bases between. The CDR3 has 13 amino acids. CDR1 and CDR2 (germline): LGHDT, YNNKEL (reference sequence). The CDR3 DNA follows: TGTGCCAGCAGCCAAGTGAGAGAGGGCGGCTACACCTTC. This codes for CASSQVREGGYTF.

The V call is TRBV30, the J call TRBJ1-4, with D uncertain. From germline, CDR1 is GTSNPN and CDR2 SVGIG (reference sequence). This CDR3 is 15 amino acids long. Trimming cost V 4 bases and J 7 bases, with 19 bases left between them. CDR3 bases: TGTGCCTGGAACGTCGGGTCGGCCCCTTCTGAAAAACTGTTTTTT. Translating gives CAWNVGSAPSEKLFF.

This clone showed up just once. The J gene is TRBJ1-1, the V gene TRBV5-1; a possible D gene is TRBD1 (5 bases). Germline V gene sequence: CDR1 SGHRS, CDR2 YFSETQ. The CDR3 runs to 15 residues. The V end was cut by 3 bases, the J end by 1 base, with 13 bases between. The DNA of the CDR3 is TGCGCCAGCAGCTCCCACTCGGGGGGGAACACTGAAGCTTTCTTT. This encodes CASSSHSGGNTEAFF.

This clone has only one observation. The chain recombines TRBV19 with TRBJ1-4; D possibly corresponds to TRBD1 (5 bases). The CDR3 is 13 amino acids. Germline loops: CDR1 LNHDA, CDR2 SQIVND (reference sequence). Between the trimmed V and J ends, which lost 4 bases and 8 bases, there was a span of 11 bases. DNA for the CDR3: TGTGCCAGTAGTAGCTCAGGGAGGGAAAAACTGTTTTTT. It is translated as CASSSSGREKLFF.

The CDR3 loop reads CASSFGPGEAFF. The CDR3 nucleotides read TGTGCCAGCAGCTTTGGGCCAGGAGAAGCTTTCTTT. The chain uses TRBV11-3 and TRBJ1-1; no definite D call. CDR3 length: 12 amino acids. The V end lost 3 bases, the J end lost 8 bases, and 10 bases lay between the germline ends. The germline CDR1 and CDR2 sequences are SGHNT and YENEEA.

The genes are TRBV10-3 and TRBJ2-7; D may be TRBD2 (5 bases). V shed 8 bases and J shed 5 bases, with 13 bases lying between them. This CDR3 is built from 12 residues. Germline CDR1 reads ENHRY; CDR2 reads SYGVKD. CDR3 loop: CAIRPEGHEQYF. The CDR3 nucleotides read TGTGCCATCCGACCCGAGGGCCACGAGCAGTACTTC.